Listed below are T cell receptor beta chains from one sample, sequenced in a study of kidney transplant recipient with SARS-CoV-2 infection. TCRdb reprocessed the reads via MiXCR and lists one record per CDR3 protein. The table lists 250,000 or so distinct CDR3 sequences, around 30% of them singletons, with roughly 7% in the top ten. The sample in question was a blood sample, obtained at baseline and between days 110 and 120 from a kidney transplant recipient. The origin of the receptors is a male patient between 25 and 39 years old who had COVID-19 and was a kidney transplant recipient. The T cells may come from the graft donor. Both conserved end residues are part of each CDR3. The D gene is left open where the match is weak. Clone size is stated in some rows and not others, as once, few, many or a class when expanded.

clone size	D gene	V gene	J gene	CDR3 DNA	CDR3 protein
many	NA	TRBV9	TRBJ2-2	TGTGCCAGCAGCGTCCCCTCGGACTCCAACACCGGGGAGCTGTTTTTT	CASSVPSDSNTGELFF
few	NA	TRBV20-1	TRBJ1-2	TGCAGTGCTAAGCAACTGCTGTTTCGAAAGACCTATGGCTACACCTTC	CSAKQLLFRKTYGYTF
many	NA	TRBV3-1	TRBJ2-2	TGTGCCAGCAGCGTGAGGCATCCCATTTCAGGCTTGACCGGGGAGCTGTTTTTT	CASSVRHPISGLTGELFF
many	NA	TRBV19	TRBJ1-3	TGTGCCACTCGAAGCGACCGGATGATTGGGGGCACCATATATTTT	CATRSDRMIGGTIYF
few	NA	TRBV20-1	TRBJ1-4	TGCAGTGCTAGAGGAGACACCTCAACTAATGAAAAACTGTTTTTT	CSARGDTSTNEKLFF
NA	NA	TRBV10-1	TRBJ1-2	TGCGCCAGCAGTGCCCCCGAAAGATCGCGAAAGACCTATGGCTACACCTTC	CASSAPERSRKTYGYTF
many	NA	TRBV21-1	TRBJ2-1	TGTGCCAGCAGCAAAGGTGGCACCCCCAACGGGGAGCAGTTCTTC	CASSKGGTPNGEQFF
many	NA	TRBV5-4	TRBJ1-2	TGTGCCAGCATTGTATGCGTACCAGGAAAGACCTATGGCTACACCTTC	CASIVCVPGKTYGYTF
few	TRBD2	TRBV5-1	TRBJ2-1	TGCGCCAGCAGCCCCGGGACTAGCGGGATGGGGGCTTACCGTGAGCAGTTCTTC	CASSPGTSGMGAYREQFF
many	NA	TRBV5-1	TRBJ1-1	TGCGCCAGCAGCTTGTTCGGTTTCGCTGAAGCTTTCTTT	CASSLFGFAEAFF
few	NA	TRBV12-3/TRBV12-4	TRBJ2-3	TGTGCCAGCAGCCTTAGATTGCAGGGTCATGATACGCAGTATTTT	CASSLRLQGHDTQYF
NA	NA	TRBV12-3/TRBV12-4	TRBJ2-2	TGTGCCGGCAGTTCATGGACAGCGAACACCGGGGAGCTGTTTTTT	CAGSSWTANTGELFF
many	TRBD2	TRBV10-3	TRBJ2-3	TGTGCCATCAGTGGCCCCGGACTAGCGGGAGGGTCAGATACGCAGTATTTT	CAISGPGLAGGSDTQYF
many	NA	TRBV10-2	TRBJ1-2	TGCGCCAGCAGTTACGGTCGCACTTCTAGAAAGACCTATGGCTACACCTTC	CASSYGRTSRKTYGYTF
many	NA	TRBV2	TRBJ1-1	TGTGCCGGAAAAGGAGGTGAGCGTACTGAAGCTTTCTTT	CAGKGGERTEAFF
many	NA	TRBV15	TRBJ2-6	TGTGCCACCAGCGCCTCCGAAGGGTCCGGGGCCAACGTCCTGACTTTC	CATSASEGSGANVLTF
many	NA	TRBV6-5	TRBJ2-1	TGTGCCAGCAGCCCCCGTTCGGGGGATGAGCAGTTCTTC	CASSPRSGDEQFF
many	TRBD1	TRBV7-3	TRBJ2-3	TGTGCCAGCAGCTTAACGGGGGACAGCCGCACAGATACGCAGTATTTT	CASSLTGDSRTDTQYF
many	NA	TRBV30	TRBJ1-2	TGTGCCTGGAACAGCTTGCGTTATAGAAAGACCTATGGCTACACCTTC	CAWNSLRYRKTYGYTF
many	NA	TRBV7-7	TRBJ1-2	TGTGCCAGCAGCTGGTTGAGTAAGTGCCGAAAGACCTATGGCTACACCTTC	CASSWLSKCRKTYGYTF
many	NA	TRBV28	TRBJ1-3	TGTGCCAGCAGTCCGTACGGGACGGATGGAAACACCATATATTTT	CASSPYGTDGNTIYF
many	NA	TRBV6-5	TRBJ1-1	TGTGCCAGCAAGTGGGACGTGGGTACTGAAGCTTTCTTT	CASKWDVGTEAFF
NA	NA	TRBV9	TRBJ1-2	TGTACCAGCAGCGTAGGAGGGAGCGGCTACACCTTC	CTSSVGGSGYTF
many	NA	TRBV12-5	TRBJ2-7	TGTGCTAGTGGTTTGCTAGTAGGGGGGGACGGGGCCTACGAGCAGTACTTC	CASGLLVGGDGAYEQYF
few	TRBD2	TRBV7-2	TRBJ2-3	TGTGCCAGCAGCTTAGGGACTAGCGGGAGGGGTACGCAGTATTTT	CASSLGTSGRGTQYF
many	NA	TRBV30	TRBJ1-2	TGTGCCTGGCTTATGCCGCGTTATAGAAAGACCTATGGCTACACCTTC	CAWLMPRYRKTYGYTF
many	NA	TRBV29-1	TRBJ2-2	TGCAGCGCCAGGAACACCGGGGAGCTGTTTTTT	CSARNTGELFF
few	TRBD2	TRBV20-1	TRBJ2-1	TGCAGTGCTAGGTCGGGGGGCAATGAGCAGTTCTTC	CSARSGGNEQFF
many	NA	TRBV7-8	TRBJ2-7	TGTGCCAGCAGCTTAGTTTGGGAGCAGTACTTC	CASSLVWEQYF
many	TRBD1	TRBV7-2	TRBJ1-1	TGTGCCAGCAGGAGGGGGGGGACAGCGAACACTGAAGCTTTCTTT	CASRRGGTANTEAFF
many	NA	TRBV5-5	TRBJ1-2	TGTGCCAGCATGCTAAGTGTCTCGCGAAAGACCTATGGCTACACCTTC	CASMLSVSRKTYGYTF
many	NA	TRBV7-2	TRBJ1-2	TGTGCCAGCAGCAGTGCTATCAGAGACGGAAAGACCTATGGCTACACCTTC	CASSSAIRDGKTYGYTF
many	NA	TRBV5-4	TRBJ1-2	TGTGCCAGCGGAACATCCGTACCAGGAAAGACCTATGGCTACACCTTC	CASGTSVPGKTYGYTF
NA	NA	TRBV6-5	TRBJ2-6	TGTGCCCGCGGTGACTTGAGTTTGGAGAGCTCTGGGGCCAACGTCCTGACTTTC	CARGDLSLESSGANVLTF
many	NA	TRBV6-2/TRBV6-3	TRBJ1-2	TGTGCCAGCAGTATGGGGGCCTGCATCGGAAAGACCTATGGCTACACCTTC	CASSMGACIGKTYGYTF
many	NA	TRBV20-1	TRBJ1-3	TGCAGTGCTAGATGGCCGGCCCCTAGGAACACCATATATTTT	CSARWPAPRNTIYF
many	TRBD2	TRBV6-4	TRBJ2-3	TGTGCCAGCAGTGAGCGCGGGAGGGCCACAGATACGCAGTATTTT	CASSERGRATDTQYF
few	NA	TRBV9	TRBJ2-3	TGTGCCAGCAGCGTAGTTGGAGATACGCAGTATTTT	CASSVVGDTQYF
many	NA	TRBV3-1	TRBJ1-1	TGTGCCAGCAGCAGGCGTGTTCCCATTTCAATTCGCACTGAAGCTTTCTTT	CASSRRVPISIRTEAFF
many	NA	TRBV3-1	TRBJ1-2	TGTGCCAGCAGCCAGCAGTCCACCCTTCGAAAGACCTATGGCTACACCTTC	CASSQQSTLRKTYGYTF
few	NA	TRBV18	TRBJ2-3	TGTGCCAGCTCACCACTAATGACGGGAGAAGGTCGGGATACGCAGTATTTT	CASSPLMTGEGRDTQYF
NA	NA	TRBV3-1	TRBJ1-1	TGTGCCAGCAGCCTCGGGAATCCCATTTCAATTCGCACTGGAGCTTTCTTT	CASSLGNPISIRTGAFF
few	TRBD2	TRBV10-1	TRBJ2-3	TGCGCCAGCGGTGGACTAGCGGGAGCAGCAGATACGCAGTATTTT	CASGGLAGAADTQYF
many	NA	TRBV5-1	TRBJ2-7	TGCGCCAGCAAAATCAGCCCGGCGGACGACGAGCAGTACTTC	CASKISPADDEQYF
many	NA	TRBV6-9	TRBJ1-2	TGTGCCAGCAGTCCTCTGATGCCTTACGGAAAGACCTATGGCTACACCTTC	CASSPLMPYGKTYGYTF
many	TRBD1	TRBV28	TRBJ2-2	TGTGCCAGCAGTGACGGGACAGCGAACACCGGGGAGCTGTTTTTT	CASSDGTANTGELFF
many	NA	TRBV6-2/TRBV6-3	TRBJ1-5	TGTGCCAGCAACATAGGGCCGGAAATTAGCAATCAGCCCCAGCATTTT	CASNIGPEISNQPQHF
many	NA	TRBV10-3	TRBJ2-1	TGTGCCATCAGCGGAGGGGCTACCTACAATGAGCAGTTCTTC	CAISGGATYNEQFF
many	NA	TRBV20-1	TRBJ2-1	TGCAGTGCTAGAGATAGGGAGGCCGGGGTTGAGCAGTTCTTC	CSARDREAGVEQFF